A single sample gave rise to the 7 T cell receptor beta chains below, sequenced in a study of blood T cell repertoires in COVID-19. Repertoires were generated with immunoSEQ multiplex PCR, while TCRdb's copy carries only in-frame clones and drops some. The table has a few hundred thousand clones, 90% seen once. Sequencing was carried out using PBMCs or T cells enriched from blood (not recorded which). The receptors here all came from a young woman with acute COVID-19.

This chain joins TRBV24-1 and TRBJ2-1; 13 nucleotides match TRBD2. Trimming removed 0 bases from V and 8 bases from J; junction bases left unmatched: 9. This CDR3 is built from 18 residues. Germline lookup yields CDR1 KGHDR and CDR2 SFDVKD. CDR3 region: CATSDLLRTSGSFDEQFF. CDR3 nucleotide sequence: TGTGCCACCAGTGATTTGCTCCGGACTAGCGGGAGTTTTGATGAGCAGTTCTTC.

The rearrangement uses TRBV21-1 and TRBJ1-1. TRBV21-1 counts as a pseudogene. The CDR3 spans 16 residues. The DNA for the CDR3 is TGTGCCAGCAGCAAAGGAGAGGGAGCCATTGGCACTGAAGCTTTCTTT. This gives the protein CASSKGEGAIGTEAFF.

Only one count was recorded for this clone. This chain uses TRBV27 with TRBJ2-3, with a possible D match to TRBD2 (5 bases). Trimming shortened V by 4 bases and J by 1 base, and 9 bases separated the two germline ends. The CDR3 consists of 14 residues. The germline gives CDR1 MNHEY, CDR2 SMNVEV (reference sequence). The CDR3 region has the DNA TGTGCCAGCAGTTGGAGTAGCGGCACAGATACGCAGTATTTT. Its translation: CASSWSSGTDTQYF.

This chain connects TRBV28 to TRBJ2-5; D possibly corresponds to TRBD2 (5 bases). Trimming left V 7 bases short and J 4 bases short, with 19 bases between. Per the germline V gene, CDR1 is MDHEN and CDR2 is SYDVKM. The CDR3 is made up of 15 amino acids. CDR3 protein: CASMAPGSGTETQYF. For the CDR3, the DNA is TGTGCCAGCATGGCCCCGGGGAGCGGCACAGAGACCCAGTACTTC.

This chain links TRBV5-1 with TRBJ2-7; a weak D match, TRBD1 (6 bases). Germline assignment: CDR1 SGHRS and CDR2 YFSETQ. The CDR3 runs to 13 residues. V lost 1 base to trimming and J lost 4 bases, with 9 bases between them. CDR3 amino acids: CASSLTQGYEQYF. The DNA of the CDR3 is TGCGCCAGCAGCTTGACACAGGGTTACGAGCAGTACTTC.

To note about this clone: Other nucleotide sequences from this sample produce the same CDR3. CDR3 in DNA: TGTGCCAGTAGTAGAGGACTAGCGGATACGCAGTATTTT. Translated, it gives CASSRGLADTQYF. The J gene is TRBJ2-3, the V gene TRBV19, with 9 nucleotides matching TRBD2. In germline, CDR1 is LNHDA, CDR2 SQIVND (reference sequence). The CDR3 length is 13 residues. J gave up 6 bases and V 4 bases, and 2 bases lay outside the gene matches.

CDR3: CASSLEGQGGITTDTQYF. CDR3 nucleotide sequence: TGTGCCAGCAGCTTAGAGGGCCAGGGCGGCATCACGACAGATACGCAGTATTTT. The genes are TRBV11-2 and TRBJ2-3; weak D call: TRBD1 (5 bases). Germline CDR1 reads SGHAT; CDR2 reads FQNNGV. Between the trimmed V and J ends, which lost 0 bases and 3 bases, there was a span of 19 bases. The CDR3 is 18 amino acids.